These 30 T cell receptor beta chains came from one sample sequenced in a study of T cells in Graves' hyperthyroidism and ophthalmopathy. From RNA transcripts, TCR beta CDR3 regions were amplified. HTBI primers were used for first-round RT-PCR of the TCR CDR3. MiXCR, run by TCRdb on the multiplex PCR reads, gives a single entry per CDR3 protein. This table has over 700,000 distinct CDR3 sequences, 18% appearing once. Source material: blood. These receptor sequences come from a woman aged 45 to 65 with Graves' hyperthyroidism that later progressed to Graves' ophthalmopathy.

This clonotype was recorded at least ten times. The gene calls are TRBV11-3 and TRBJ2-1; TRBD1 might be the D (6 bases). V dropped 5 bases and J dropped 2 bases, with 10 bases sitting between them. Per germline, CDR1 SGHNT and CDR2 YENEEA. CDR3 length: 14 amino acids. DNA of the CDR3: TGTGCCAGCAGCGCTAGGGGGACCTACAATGAGCAGTTCTTC. Protein sequence: CASSARGTYNEQFF.

Details on this clonotype: Relative to the germline gene, one junction end is altered; a read error may explain this. The chain couples TRBV7-9 to TRBJ2-3; D gene uncertain. The CDR3 consists of 16 residues. CDR1 is SEHNR and CDR2 is FQNEAQ in the germline V gene (reference sequence). The CDR3 here is CASSLSRPENTETQYF. Written as DNA, the CDR3 is TGTGCCAGCAGCTTAAGTCGGCCCGAGAACACAGAGACGCAGTATTTT. Looking up the rest from reference TRBV7-9 and TRBJ2-3 gives the full variable domain: DTGVSQNPRHKITKRGQNVTFRCDPISEHNRLYWYRQTLGQGPEFLTYFQNEAQLEKSRLLSDRFSAERPKGSFSTLEIQRTEQGDSAMYLCASSLSRPENTETQYFGPGTRLTVL.

Ten or more counts support this clonotype. The rearrangement uses TRBV7-9 and TRBJ1-1; TRBD1 agrees at 7 bases. This CDR3 is built from 14 residues. Germline V gene sequence: CDR1 SEHNR, CDR2 FQNEAQ (reference sequence). Trimming removed 6 bases from V and 6 bases from J; junction bases left unmatched: 10. CDR3 sequence reads: CASRFPKTGPEAFF. Written as DNA, the CDR3 is TGTGCCAGCAGGTTTCCAAAGACAGGGCCTGAAGCTTTCTTT. Variable domain in full (rest from reference TRBV7-9 and TRBJ1-1): DTGVSQNPRHKITKRGQNVTFRCDPISEHNRLYWYRQTLGQGPEFLTYFQNEAQLEKSRLLSDRFSAERPKGSFSTLEIQRTEQGDSAMYLCASRFPKTGPEAFFGQGTRLTVV.

The chain employs TRBV30 and TRBJ1-5; perhaps TRBD1 as D (6 bases). Per the germline V gene, CDR1 is GTSNPN and CDR2 is SVGIG (reference sequence). Trimming stripped 2 bases from V and 5 bases from J, with 13 bases between. The CDR3 extends over 14 amino acids. The CDR3 here is CAWSLGAGDQPQHF. CDR3 bases: TGTGCCTGGAGTCTGGGGGCAGGAGATCAGCCCCAGCATTTT.

The chain carries TRBV29-1 and TRBJ1-2; D perhaps matches TRBD1 (6 bases). The V end lost 4 bases, the J end lost 2 bases, and 11 bases lay between the germline ends. The CDR3 is 13 amino acids. Germline assignment: CDR1 SQVTM and CDR2 ANQGSEA. The CDR3 region is CSVGSGVNYGYTF. The CDR3 nucleotides are TGCAGCGTTGGCTCAGGGGTCAACTATGGCTACACCTTC.

This clonotype has just a few counts. The chain joins TRBV6-1 to TRBJ1-5; D is ambiguous. The CDR3 is made up of 15 amino acids. V was pared by 6 bases and J by 6 bases, with 18 bases between. Germline CDR1 and CDR2: MNHNS and SASEGT. This CDR3 reads CASSRGRTTGQPQHF. The CDR3 region has the DNA TGTGCCAGCAGCCGCGGACGGACGACCGGTCAGCCCCAGCATTTT.

This clonotype was seen repeatedly, ten times or more. A read error may produce the germline difference seen at one junction end. The chain carries TRBV20-1 and TRBJ2-5; D tentatively fits TRBD1 or TRBD2 (6 bases each). This CDR3 is built from 13 residues. Germline V CDR1 and CDR2: DFQATT, SNEGSKA (reference sequence). Here the CDR3 reads CSARGRGQVTQYF. CDR3 DNA: TGCAGTGCTAGGGGCCGGGGGCAAGTGACCCAGTACTTC.

With regard to this clonotype: Since the CDR3 does not end with the conserved phenylalanine or tryptophan, this likely comes from a read error. The chain couples TRBV12-3 or TRBV12-4 to TRBJ2-5; the D is unclear. The CDR3 has 11 residues. V was pared by 5 bases and J by 4 bases, with 5 bases between. CDR3 bases: TGTGCCAGCAGTCCCCGAGAGACCCAGTACCTC. This translates into CASSPRETQYL.

Comment on this clonotype: Compared with germline, one end of the junction differs, possibly owing to a read error. This rearrangement joins TRBV12-3 or TRBV12-4 to TRBJ2-7, with 9 bases that match TRBD1. The CDR3 loop spans 15 amino acids. This CDR3 is CTSSSTGTGTHEQYF. CDR3 coding DNA: TGTACCAGCAGTTCCACCGGGACAGGGACCCACGAGCAGTACTTC.

The sample holds a few counts of this clonotype. The genes are TRBV5-1 and TRBJ1-4, with TRBD1 matching over 8 bases. Trimming cost V 4 bases and J 8 bases; bases outside gene matches: 10. CDR1 SGHRS and CDR2 YFSETQ come from the germline V gene. This CDR3 has 15 amino acids. The CDR3 DNA sequence: TGCGCCAGCAGCCTATGGACAGGGACCGGGGAAAAACTGTTTTTT. Its translation is CASSLWTGTGEKLFF.

This clonotype turned up a few times. The DNA for the CDR3 is TGTGCTAGTGGTTTGGGGTTCGGGGCTGATGCAGATACGCAGTATTTT. Its translation is CASGLGFGADADTQYF. The V call is TRBV12-5, the J call TRBJ2-3; the D call may be TRBD1 or TRBD2 (5 bases each). The V end was cut by 1 base, the J end by 4 bases, with 15 bases between. The CDR3 loop spans 16 amino acids. The germline gives CDR1 LGHNT, CDR2 FRNRAP.

This clonotype was seen only a few times. This chain connects TRBV6-2 or TRBV6-3 to TRBJ2-5; 11 bases line up with TRBD1. CDR1 is MNHEY, CDR2 SVGEGT, per germline. V lost 8 bases to trimming and J lost 2 bases; unmatched junction nucleotides: 4. CDR3 size: 14 residues. CDR3 nucleotide sequence: TGTGCCAGCGGACAGGGGGCGAGGCAAGAGACCCAGTACTTC. Residues: CASGQGARQETQYF.

This clonotype was detected ten times or more. The CDR3 DNA is TGTGCCAGCAGCTTACCCGGCACCTTGGGAGACGAGCAGTACTTC. Translating gives CASSLPGTLGDEQYF. The chain joins TRBV7-9 to TRBJ2-7; TRBD2 is a possible D gene (5 bases). CDR1 and CDR2 (germline): SEHNR, FQNEAQ (reference sequence). Trimming left V 2 bases short and J 5 bases short, with 16 bases between. The CDR3 sequence is 15 residues long.

This clonotype was picked up a small number of times. The chain combines TRBV9 with TRBJ1-5; 9 positions agree with TRBD1. This CDR3 has 15 amino acids. Losses at the gene ends were 0 bases for V and 7 bases for J; bases not matched to a gene: 5. Germline loops: CDR1 SGDLS, CDR2 YYNGEE. CDR3 in DNA: TGTGCCAGCAGCGTAGATGGGACAGGGAGCCAGCCCCAGCATTTT. This gives the protein CASSVDGTGSQPQHF.

This clonotype has ten or more counts. The gene calls are TRBV6-6 and TRBJ1-1, with 8 nucleotides matching TRBD1. The ends lost 1 base at V and 0 bases at J; junction bases unmatched: 4. This CDR3 spans 16 amino acids. Germline CDR1 reads MNHNY; CDR2 reads SVGAGI (reference sequence). CDR3 protein: CASSYLRDRLNTEAFF. In DNA form, the CDR3 reads TGTGCCAGCAGTTACTTAAGGGACAGGCTGAACACTGAAGCTTTCTTT.

J is TRBJ1-1 and V is TRBV15; 9 nucleotides line up with TRBD1. This CDR3 contains 15 residues. Germline loops: CDR1 LNHNV, CDR2 YYDKDF (reference sequence). With V trimmed by 8 bases and J by 4 bases, 11 bases remained unmatched. CDR3: CATRDRAFFGTEAFF. The CDR3 DNA sequence: TGTGCCACCCGGGACAGGGCCTTTTTCGGCACTGAAGCTTTCTTT.

This clonotype has a count of ten or more. The chain uses TRBV20-1 and TRBJ1-2; TRBD1 matches at 7 bases. Germline assignment: CDR1 DFQATT and CDR2 SNEGSKA (reference sequence). V was pared by 3 bases and J by 4 bases, with 8 bases of the junction left unmatched. The CDR3 runs 14 residues. CDR3 amino acids: CSASRQGGTYGYTF. The CDR3 DNA sequence: TGCAGTGCTAGCCGTCAGGGGGGTACCTATGGCTACACCTTC.

The sample holds many counts of this clonotype. The chain combines TRBV12-3 or TRBV12-4 with TRBJ1-2, with no clear D. There are 16 residues in the CDR3. Between the trimmed V and J ends, which lost 6 bases and 3 bases, there was a span of 20 bases. This CDR3 is CASSRPGYEDDYGYTF. CDR3 nucleotide sequence: TGTGCCAGCAGCCGACCGGGGTATGAGGATGACTATGGCTACACCTTC.

This clonotype was counted many times. The genes are TRBV7-2 and TRBJ1-4; D is undetermined. The V gene's germline CDR1 is SGHTA and CDR2 FQGNSA. The CDR3 is 17 amino acids. V shed 6 bases and J shed 2 bases, with 19 bases lying between them. CDR3 amino acids: CASSWRAGLRTNEKLFF. The DNA for the CDR3 is TGTGCCAGCAGTTGGAGGGCGGGATTAAGGACTAATGAAAAACTGTTTTTT.

This clonotype was seen at least ten times. This chain uses TRBV12-3 or TRBV12-4 with TRBJ1-6; D remains ambiguous. CDR3 length: 16 residues. Trimming took off 3 bases at V and 8 bases at J, with 17 bases between the two ends. The CDR3 DNA reads as TGTGCCAGCAGTTTTAAAAGGACGACAATAGATTCACCCCTCCACTTT. It codes for CASSFKRTTIDSPLHF.

This chain connects TRBV19 to TRBJ2-4, with D tentatively TRBD1 or TRBD2 (6 bases each). There are 15 residues in the CDR3. CDR1 is LNHDA and CDR2 is SQIVND in the germline V gene (reference sequence). Trimming shortened V by 3 bases and J by 8 bases, and 17 bases separated the two germline ends. The CDR3 DNA sequence: TGTGCCAGTAGTATGGAGTTCCGGGGGCTCGACATTCAGTACTTC. Translation: CASSMEFRGLDIQYF.

This clonotype has only a few counts. This chain links TRBV20-1 with TRBJ2-1; 15 bases align to TRBD2. There are 17 residues in the CDR3. Germline values: CDR1 DFQATT, CDR2 SNEGSKA (reference sequence). Trimming removed 0 bases from V and 9 bases from J; junction bases left unmatched: 9. As DNA, the CDR3 is TGCAGTGCTAGAGATTTCCGGACTAGCGGGGGGGTTGCTGAGCAGTTCTTC. Encoded protein: CSARDFRTSGGVAEQFF.

The table lists this clonotype with many counts. The rearrangement joins TRBV5-1 to TRBJ2-7; the match to TRBD1 covers 9 bases. The V segment lost 4 bases and the J segment 5 bases; nucleotides outside the gene matches: 7. Germline lookup yields CDR1 SGHRS and CDR2 YFSETQ. CDR3 size: 14 residues. The CDR3 nucleotides read TGCGCCAGCAGCCACGGACAGGGGTGGGACGAGCAGTACTTC. It is translated as CASSHGQGWDEQYF.

The sample holds a few counts of this clonotype. The chain is built from TRBV5-1 and TRBJ2-7, with 7 bases fitting TRBD1. The CDR3 consists of 14 residues. V was pared by 2 bases and J by 5 bases, with 7 bases of the junction left unmatched. Germline assignment: CDR1 SGHRS and CDR2 YFSETQ. For the CDR3, the DNA is TGCGCCAGCAGCTTCTCCGGGACAGAGGACGAGCAGTACTTC. It translates to CASSFSGTEDEQYF.

This clonotype occurred a few times. CDR3 protein: CAISERQSEGAGELFF. The CDR3 DNA sequence: TGTGCCATCAGTGAGCGACAGAGTGAAGGCGCCGGGGAGCTGTTTTTT. The rearrangement joins TRBV10-3 to TRBJ2-2; perhaps TRBD1 as D (5 bases). Germline CDR1 is ENHRY and CDR2 is SYGVKD. V gave up 2 bases and J gave up 6 bases, with 16 bases separating them. CDR3 length: 16 residues.

The table lists this clonotype with many counts. The genes are TRBV7-2 and TRBJ1-1; D is perhaps TRBD1 (6 bases). The CDR3 is 14 amino acids. V shed 5 bases and J shed 1 base, with 11 bases lying between them. Per germline, CDR1 SGHTA and CDR2 FQGNSA. The CDR3 nucleotides are TGTGCCAGCAGCAGTGGACAGCAGAACACTGAAGCTTTCTTT. The encoded protein is CASSSGQQNTEAFF.

This clonotype was seen many times. The J gene is TRBJ1-1, the V gene TRBV20-1; D is unresolved. Trimming removed 6 bases from V and 6 bases from J, with 14 bases in between. CDR3 length equals 12 residues. CDR1 and CDR2 from the germline V gene are DFQATT and SNEGSKA (reference sequence). The CDR3 protein is CSAADQAAEAFF. The CDR3 DNA reads TGCAGTGCCGCGGACCAGGCCGCTGAAGCTTTCTTT.

This chain joins TRBV3-1 and TRBJ1-4; 11 positions agree with TRBD1. Germline V gene data show CDR1 as LGHDT and CDR2 as YNNKEL (reference sequence). This CDR3 comprises 14 residues. Trimming removed 4 bases from V and 7 bases from J; junction bases left unmatched: 2. CDR3 amino acids: CASSRTGGSEKLFF. Here the CDR3 DNA reads TGTGCCAGCAGCCGGACAGGGGGCAGTGAAAAACTGTTTTTT.

This clonotype was detected many times. V and J are TRBV3-1 and TRBJ2-7, with 10 positions matching TRBD2. V lost 1 base to trimming and J lost 0 bases; unmatched junction nucleotides: 6. Germline CDR1 is LGHDT and CDR2 is YNNKEL (reference sequence). The CDR3 consists of 17 residues. Here the CDR3 DNA reads TGTGCCAGCAGCCAAGTAGCGGGGGGCCCTAGCTCCTACGAGCAGTACTTC. Residues: CASSQVAGGPSSYEQYF.

V gene TRBV19 combines with J gene TRBJ2-1, with a tentative D call TRBD2 (6 bases). Germline loops: CDR1 LNHDA, CDR2 SQIVND (reference sequence). The ends were cut back, 5 bases at V and 4 bases at J, with 21 bases in the middle. The CDR3 covers 17 residues. CDR3 bases: TGTGCCAGTAGTTTAACCTCGGGGGAACAGGTATACAATGAGCAGTTCTTC. Its protein is CASSLTSGEQVYNEQFF.